These 16 T cell receptor beta chains were sequenced from one sample in a study of T cell responses to AZD1222 COVID-19 vaccine. Sequencing used immunoSEQ multiplex PCR; TCRdb keeps in-frame clones, though not all of them. The sample contains approximately 140,000 clones, under 95% of which appear only once. The starting material was peripheral blood, obtained on day 0 of AZD1222 vaccination. Every receptor here comes from an adult in good health.

This clone was found once. The chain carries TRBV6-5 and TRBJ2-5, with 8 bases matching TRBD1. This CDR3 has 13 residues. The V gene end was trimmed by 5 bases and the J gene end by 3 bases; junction bases not matched to a gene: 2. Germline V CDR1 and CDR2: MNHEY, SVGAGI. The CDR3 nucleotides are TGTGCCAGCAGTAGGGACAGGAAAGAGACCCAGTACTTC. It translates to CASSRDRKETQYF.

The V and J genes are TRBV6-6 and TRBJ1-5, with TRBD1 identical over 7 bases. V shed 2 bases, J shed 3 bases, and the junction held 4 bases outside the gene matches. This CDR3 contains 15 residues. Germline CDR1 MNHNY, CDR2 SVGAGI (reference sequence). CDR3 nucleotides: TGTGCCAGCAGTTACCAGGGACAGAACAATCAGCCCCAGCATTTT. Its translation is CASSYQGQNNQPQHF.

The rearrangement joins TRBV6-6 to TRBJ1-2, with D uncertain. The CDR3 loop spans 15 amino acids. V dropped 0 bases and J dropped 0 bases, with 8 bases sitting between them. Germline V gene data show CDR1 as MNHNY and CDR2 as SVGAGI (reference sequence). This CDR3 is CASSYSGIANYGYTF. The CDR3 DNA reads as TGTGCCAGCAGTTACTCAGGCATAGCTAACTATGGCTACACCTTC.

The chain employs TRBV7-2 and TRBJ1-2, with a tentative D call TRBD1 (5 bases). CDR1 is SGHTA and CDR2 is FQGNSA in the germline V gene. V lost 5 bases, J lost 6 bases, and 16 bases lay in between. The CDR3 extends over 14 amino acids. CDR3 protein: CASSPTDREDGYTF. The CDR3 nucleotides read TGTGCCAGCAGCCCCACCGACAGAGAGGATGGCTACACCTTC.

This sequence joins TRBV3-1 (or the pseudogene TRBV3-2) and TRBJ1-2; no definite D call. V lost 0 bases, J lost 4 bases, and 12 bases lay in between. CDR3 length equals 15 residues. Germline-derived CDR1 and CDR2 are LGHDT and YNNKEL (reference sequence). CDR3 residues: CASSQEPAGTYGYTF. The CDR3 region has the DNA TGTGCCAGCAGCCAAGAGCCCGCGGGTACCTATGGCTACACCTTC.

This clone appeared a single time. The chain recombines TRBV6-6 with TRBJ2-2, with D possibly TRBD1 on 6 matching bases. Between the trimmed V and J ends, which lost 4 bases and 5 bases, there was a span of 17 bases. Germline values: CDR1 MNHNY, CDR2 SVGAGI (reference sequence). This CDR3 has 16 residues. CDR3 amino acids: CASSSQQGTLTGELFF. DNA of the CDR3: TGTGCCAGCAGTTCACAACAGGGCACATTAACCGGGGAGCTGTTTTTT.

This chain links TRBV6-5 with TRBJ1-2; D might be TRBD1 (5 bases). V lost 7 bases and J lost 8, with 20 bases in between. Germline V gene sequence: CDR1 MNHEY, CDR2 SVGAGI. CDR3 length equals 14 residues. The CDR3 DNA reads as TGTGCCAGCATCAGCACCTTCGGGGCAGCAGGCTACACCTTC. The encoded protein is CASISTFGAAGYTF.

The chain uses TRBV5-1 and TRBJ2-1; D perhaps matches TRBD1 (5 bases). Germline lookup yields CDR1 SGHRS and CDR2 YFSETQ. This CDR3 has 13 residues. Trimming removed 1 base from V and 10 bases from J, with 12 bases in between. The CDR3 here is CASSLLQESEQFF. The DNA of the CDR3 is TGCGCCAGCAGCTTGTTACAGGAGTCCGAGCAGTTCTTC.

The V call is TRBV12-3 or TRBV12-4, the J call TRBJ2-4; tentative D call: TRBD2 (5 bases). CDR3 length: 11 residues. Deletions cut 6 bases from V and 9 bases from J, with 9 bases between. The CDR3 is CASRDRGIQYF. For the CDR3, the DNA is TGTGCCAGCAGGGACCGGGGCATTCAGTACTTC.

This clone was observed a single time. V usage is TRBV7-9 and J usage is TRBJ1-2, with 7 bases fitting TRBD1. The CDR3 covers 15 residues. Germline lookup yields CDR1 SEHNR and CDR2 FQNEAQ (reference sequence). V lost 6 bases and J lost 5; bases outside the gene matches: 12. In nucleotides, the CDR3 is TGTGCCAGCAGGAGTGCCGCCGGGACAGCATATGGCTACACCTTC. Its protein product is CASRSAAGTAYGYTF.

As concerns this clone: The identical CDR3 is also encoded by other nucleotide sequences in the sample. J is TRBJ2-3 and V is TRBV7-3, with 8 bases aligning to TRBD2. Germline CDR1 reads SGHTA; CDR2 reads FQGTGA. Germline trimming cut 1 base from V and 0 bases from J; bases unmatched to any gene: 3. This CDR3 region has 16 residues. This chain's CDR3 is CASSLRAGGSTDTQYF. The DNA of the CDR3 is TGTGCCAGCAGCTTAAGGGCGGGAGGAAGCACAGATACGCAGTATTTT.

The genes are TRBV5-1 and TRBJ2-1, with 10 bases aligning to TRBD2. Per the germline V gene, CDR1 is SGHRS and CDR2 is YFSETQ. CDR3 length: 15 amino acids. V dropped 3 bases and J dropped 4; count of bases not matched to a gene: 4. The CDR3 DNA reads TGCGCCAGCAGCTCCCTAGCGGGGGCGTACAATGAGCAGTTCTTC. As protein: CASSSLAGAYNEQFF.

The V gene is TRBV5-1, the J gene TRBJ1-1; no definite D call. V was trimmed by 1 base and J by 3 bases, leaving 10 bases between them. Germline CDR1 reads SGHRS; CDR2 reads YFSETQ. This CDR3 is built from 14 residues. The CDR3 nucleotides read TGCGCCAGCAGCTTGTTGGCGGAGGACACTGAAGCTTTCTTT. Translation gives CASSLLAEDTEAFF.

The DNA of the CDR3 is TGTGCCAGCAGTGTTTCGAGAACGGGAGGGATTAATGAGCAGTTCTTC. Translating it yields CASSVSRTGGINEQFF. The J gene is TRBJ2-1, the V gene TRBV2, with TRBD2 identical over 8 bases. J gave up 7 bases and V 4 bases, and 12 bases lay outside the gene matches. The V gene's germline CDR1 is SNHLY and CDR2 FYNNEI. This CDR3 is built from 16 residues.

The chain has TRBV10-3 and TRBJ1-1, with D possibly being TRBD1 (6 bases). The V end lost 4 bases, the J end lost 0 bases, and 18 bases lay between the germline ends. Germline V CDR1 and CDR2: ENHRY, SYGVKD. The CDR3 totals 17 residues. The DNA for the CDR3 is TGTGCCATCAGTGGGGGGGCGGACAGTAACATGAACACTGAAGCTTTCTTT. As protein: CAISGGADSNMNTEAFF.

This clone was observed once. The rearrangement links TRBV7-3 to TRBJ2-1; TRBD2 aligns across 10 bases. The junction had 4 bases not matched to a gene; V was cut back by 3 bases and J by 2 bases. Per the germline V gene, CDR1 is SGHTA and CDR2 is FQGTGA. CDR3 size: 16 residues. DNA of the CDR3: TGTGCCAGCAGCTTGCCTGGACTAGCGGCCTACAATGAGCAGTTCTTC. Amino acids: CASSLPGLAAYNEQFF. The entire variable domain, with the rest obtained from reference TRBV7-3 and TRBJ2-1, is as follows: GAGVSQTPSNKVTEKGKYVELRCDPISGHTALYWYRQSLGQGPEFLIYFQGTGAADDSGLPNDRFFAVRPEGSVSTLKIQRTERGDSAVYLCASSLPGLAAYNEQFFGPGTRLTVL.